This T cell receptor (beta chain) is from a study of blood T cells in healthy people across ages. With a J-beta primer mix and a sample-barcoded 5' primer, a second PCR ran about 6 to 11 cycles. Template switching added a 12-random-nucleotide identifier to every cDNA molecule. One entry per CDR3 protein, called by TCRdb with MiXCR from the 5' RACE reads. The table includes fewer than 900,000 distinct CDR3 sequences, roughly 45% detected once. CDR1 is GTSNPN, CDR2 SVGIG, per germline (reference sequence). Trimming stripped 5 bases from V and 5 bases from J, with 26 bases between. The CDR3 is made up of 17 amino acids. Notes on the study in general: A roughly linear age-dependent decrease characterized TCR beta diversity per million T cells.

Peripheral blood was drawn, ten milliliters per donor. Each sample gave at least 6.5 million isolated PBMCs. About this clonotype itself: Its antigen is unidentified.

The origin of this receptor is a woman aged 55-75 years in good health. Sequencing input: blood. The rearrangement uses TRBV30 and TRBJ2-3, with D maybe TRBD1 (6 bases). Written as DNA, the CDR3 is TGTGCCTGGGGATCAGCACGGGTGGGGGCGATAGGAGATACGCAGTATTTT. This translates into CAWGSARVGAIGDTQYF.